What follows are 23 T cell receptor beta chains derived from one specimen sequenced in a study of cytomegalovirus exposure and HLA in healthy donors. The PCR used 60 Vbeta and 13 Jbeta primers. The data were produced by immunoSEQ multiplex PCR, yet TCRdb's version contains in-frame clones alone and is incomplete. The table lists 110,000 or so clones, approximately 83% of them singletons. The sequenced sample was PBMCs. The receptors originated from a woman aged 18-30 years in good health and CMV-seronegative.

The rearrangement joins TRBV5-1 to TRBJ2-7; TRBD1 agrees at 9 bases. V shed 4 bases and J 3 bases; nucleotides not matched to a gene: 5. Germline V gene lookup returns CDR1 SGHRS and CDR2 YFSETQ. The CDR3 length is 14 residues. The CDR3 region is CASSGAGQGYEQYF. Here the CDR3 DNA reads TGCGCCAGCAGCGGAGCGGGACAGGGCTACGAGCAGTACTTC.

In this sample, this clone turned up a few times. This rearrangement joins TRBV6-5 to TRBJ1-1, with D uncertain. Germline-derived CDR1 and CDR2 are MNHEY and SVGAGI. V lost 0 bases and J lost 11, with 13 bases in between. CDR3 size: 13 residues. The CDR3 loop is CASSYSHGWWAFF. CDR3 nucleotides: TGTGCCAGCAGTTACTCGCACGGGTGGTGGGCTTTCTTT.

This chain links TRBV5-1 with TRBJ2-1; 8 bases fit TRBD2. After removal of 3 bases from V and 6 bases from J, the junction contained 8 bases not matched to a gene. The CDR3 has 15 amino acids. Germline lookup yields CDR1 SGHRS and CDR2 YFSETQ. The CDR3 DNA reads TGCGCCAGCAGCTGGGGCAGCGGGAGTGTCAATGAGCAGTTCTTC. This translates into CASSWGSGSVNEQFF.

V and J are TRBV27 and TRBJ1-6, with D maybe TRBD1 (6 bases). Germline assignment: CDR1 MNHEY and CDR2 SMNVEV (reference sequence). The CDR3 consists of 14 residues. V was clipped by 8 bases and J by 7 bases, with 15 bases between them. CDR3 coding DNA: TGTGCCAGCCGACGGGCAGGGGAAAATTCACCCCTCCACTTT. It codes for CASRRAGENSPLHF.

The chain joins TRBV6-1 to TRBJ1-5, with D maybe TRBD1 (6 bases). Trimming shortened V by 5 bases and J by 0 bases, and 11 bases separated the two germline ends. Germline V CDR1 and CDR2: MNHNS, SASEGT. There are 15 residues in the CDR3. The DNA of the CDR3 is TGTGCCAGCAGTAGACAGGAGACTAGCAATCAGCCCCAGCATTTT. Its protein is CASSRQETSNQPQHF.

V usage is TRBV6-5 and J usage is TRBJ1-4, with a possible D match to TRBD1 (6 bases). There are 15 residues in the CDR3. Trimming removed 4 bases at V and 4 bases at J, with 13 bases between. Germline V gene sequence: CDR1 MNHEY, CDR2 SVGAGI. Written as DNA, the CDR3 is TGTGCCAGCAGTTCTTACAGGGCGAATAATGAAAAACTGTTTTTT. Its translation: CASSSYRANNEKLFF.

The genes are TRBV7-6 and TRBJ2-2; 7 bases align to TRBD1. The CDR3 length is 14 residues. V lost 5 bases, J lost 4 bases, and 4 bases stayed unmatched. CDR1 SGHVS and CDR2 FNYEAQ come from the germline V gene. The CDR3 loop is CASSRQGGTGELFF. The CDR3 DNA reads TGTGCCAGCAGCAGACAGGGCGGCACCGGGGAGCTGTTTTTT. The whole variable domain, filled in from reference TRBV7-6 and TRBJ2-2, reads GAGVSQSPRYKVTKRGQDVALRCDPISGHVSLYWYRQALGQGPEFLTYFNYEAQQDKSGLPNDRFSAERPEGSISTLTIQRTEQRDSAMYRCASSRQGGTGELFFGEGSRLTVL.

CDR3 in amino acids: CASKEAQVNEQFF. The CDR3 DNA follows: TGTGCCAGCAAAGAGGCACAGGTCAATGAGCAGTTCTTC. The genes are TRBV2 and TRBJ2-1; a possible D gene is TRBD1 (5 bases). The CDR3 has 13 residues. V lost 7 bases and J lost 6, with 13 bases in between. Per the germline V gene, CDR1 is SNHLY and CDR2 is FYNNEI.

The chain joins TRBV28 to TRBJ2-5; 8 bases are shared with TRBD1. This CDR3 spans 15 amino acids. Trimming cost V 6 bases and J 5 bases; bases outside gene matches: 11. Looked up from germline, CDR1 is MDHEN and CDR2 is SYDVKM. The CDR3 sequence is CASSPPAGGRETQYF. The CDR3, as DNA: TGTGCCAGCAGCCCGCCGGCAGGGGGCAGGGAGACCCAGTACTTC.

The chain recombines TRBV2 with TRBJ2-7; 8 nucleotides match TRBD1. With V trimmed by 5 bases and J by 3 bases, 9 bases remained unmatched. The CDR3 spans 15 residues. Germline CDR1 and CDR2: SNHLY and FYNNEI. CDR3 in amino acids: CASSYRTGLYYEQYF. CDR3 nucleotides: TGTGCCAGCAGTTATAGGACAGGGTTATACTACGAGCAGTACTTC.

The rearrangement joins TRBV7-2 to TRBJ1-4, with D possibly being TRBD1 (6 bases). The germline V and J ends were trimmed by 1 base and 4 bases, with 10 bases remaining between them. This CDR3 has 15 residues. CDR1 and CDR2 (germline): SGHTA, FQGNSA. CDR3 sequence (DNA): TGTGCCAGCAGCTTAGTCAAGGGGGTTAATGAAAAACTGTTTTTT. Translating it yields CASSLVKGVNEKLFF.

The J gene is TRBJ2-1, the V gene TRBV28; D perhaps matches TRBD2 (5 bases). Germline lookup yields CDR1 MDHEN and CDR2 SYDVKM. There are 14 residues in the CDR3. V was trimmed by 3 bases and J by 2 bases, leaving 8 bases between them. This chain's CDR3 is CASSFTSAYNEQFF. DNA of the CDR3: TGTGCCAGCAGTTTTACTAGTGCCTACAATGAGCAGTTCTTC. Complete variable domain (other parts from reference TRBV28 and TRBJ2-1): DVKVTQSSRYLVKRTGEKVFLECVQDMDHENMFWYRQDPGLGLRLIYFSYDVKMKEKGDIPEGYSVSREKKERFSLILESASTNQTSMYLCASSFTSAYNEQFFGPGTRLTVL.

The chain joins TRBV6-1 to TRBJ2-4; a possible D gene is TRBD1 (8 bases). Germline V gene data show CDR1 as MNHNS and CDR2 as SASEGT. The CDR3 is 13 amino acids. Trimming removed 7 bases from V and 8 bases from J, with 15 bases in between. In DNA, the CDR3 is TGTGCCAGCAAACAGGGGGGGGGTCACATTCAGTACTTC. Its protein product is CASKQGGGHIQYF.

The chain recombines TRBV10-3 with TRBJ2-3; a possible D gene is TRBD1 (5 bases). Germline CDR1 and CDR2: ENHRY and SYGVKD. The CDR3 is made up of 14 amino acids. Trimming shortened V by 11 bases and J by 0 bases, and 15 bases separated the two germline ends. The CDR3 is CASQGDVSTDTQYF. Written as DNA, the CDR3 is TGTGCCTCCCAGGGCGACGTCAGCACAGATACGCAGTATTTT.

This chain uses TRBV6-5 with TRBJ2-3; TRBD2 aligns across 8 bases. The length of the CDR3 is 16 residues. Germline lookup yields CDR1 MNHEY and CDR2 SVGAGI. V dropped 2 bases and J dropped 2; count of bases not matched to a gene: 6. CDR3 DNA: TGTGCCAGCAGTTACGAACTAGCGGCGCACACAGATACGCAGTATTTT. Its translation is CASSYELAAHTDTQYF.

Notes on this clone: Germline and junction disagree at one end, which may indicate a read error. V usage is TRBV29-1 and J usage is TRBJ2-5; perhaps TRBD2 as D (5 bases). The CDR3 is made up of 13 amino acids. The germline V gene has CDR1 SQVTM and CDR2 ANQGSEA. The CDR3 protein is CSPRRYRQGTQYF. As DNA, the CDR3 is TGCAGCCCTAGGAGGTACCGCCAAGGGACCCAGTACTTC.

The sample holds one count of this clone. The chain has TRBV10-1 and TRBJ2-5; TRBD2 agrees at 14 bases. The germline V gene encodes CDR1 WNHNN and CDR2 SYGVQD (reference sequence). The trim removed 5 bases at V and 4 bases at J, leaving 12 bases unmatched. The CDR3 is 18 residues long. The CDR3 is CASSLGTSGRSGRETQYF. The CDR3 DNA reads TGCGCCAGCAGTCTCGGGACTAGCGGGAGAAGTGGCCGAGAGACCCAGTACTTC.

The V gene is TRBV11-3, the J gene TRBJ2-7; unclear D gene. This CDR3 has 13 residues. Germline values: CDR1 SGHNT, CDR2 YENEEA. V lost 1 base and J 2 bases, leaving 6 bases between the germline ends. For the CDR3, the DNA is TGTGCCAGCAGCTTAGGCGGTACCTACGAGCAGTACGTC. It specifies CASSLGGTYEQYV.

Comment on this clone: Other DNA sequences from this sample encode an identical CDR3 as well. The chain links TRBV19 to TRBJ2-2; 9 positions agree with TRBD2. The germline CDR1 and CDR2 sequences are LNHDA and SQIVND (reference sequence). V was pared by 2 bases and J by 0 bases, with 1 base of the junction left unmatched. This CDR3 contains 16 residues. The CDR3 DNA is TGTGCCAGTAGTATACTAGCGGGATCGAACACCGGGGAGCTGTTTTTT. Translated: CASSILAGSNTGELFF.

The chain joins TRBV28 to TRBJ2-7; 15 bases match TRBD2. The CDR3 has 15 residues. Trimming cost V 4 bases and J 3 bases; bases outside gene matches: 1. Germline V gene sequence: CDR1 MDHEN, CDR2 SYDVKM. This CDR3 is CASSSGLAGGYEQYF. The CDR3 DNA reads as TGTGCCAGCAGTTCGGGACTAGCGGGAGGCTACGAGCAGTACTTC. The whole variable domain, remainder taken from reference TRBV28 and TRBJ2-7, is DVKVTQSSRYLVKRTGEKVFLECVQDMDHENMFWYRQDPGLGLRLIYFSYDVKMKEKGDIPEGYSVSREKKERFSLILESASTNQTSMYLCASSSGLAGGYEQYFGPGTRLTVT.

This chain uses TRBV7-2 with TRBJ1-4, with D possibly being TRBD1 (5 bases). Germline V gene data show CDR1 as SGHTA and CDR2 as FQGNSA. The CDR3 length is 15 residues. The germline V and J ends were trimmed by 5 bases and 3 bases, with 13 bases remaining between them. CDR3 region: CASSPLGAPNEKLFF. The CDR3 DNA follows: TGTGCCAGCAGCCCTCTTGGGGCCCCTAATGAAAAACTGTTTTTT.

The chain has TRBV28 and TRBJ1-1; D perhaps matches TRBD1 (5 bases). Trimming cost V 5 bases and J 3 bases, with 7 bases left between them. This CDR3 region has 12 residues. Germline values: CDR1 MDHEN, CDR2 SYDVKM. Written as DNA, the CDR3 is TGTGCCAGCAGTGTCAGGGACACTGAAGCTTTCTTT. Protein product: CASSVRDTEAFF.

V and J are TRBV7-6 and TRBJ2-7, with D unclear. Trimming took off 5 bases at V and 0 bases at J, with 17 bases between the two ends. The V gene's germline CDR1 is SGHVS and CDR2 FNYEAQ. The CDR3 has 16 residues. CDR3 loop: CASSPSTGLNSYEQYF. The CDR3 nucleotides read TGTGCCAGCAGCCCCTCTACTGGGCTGAACTCCTACGAGCAGTACTTC.